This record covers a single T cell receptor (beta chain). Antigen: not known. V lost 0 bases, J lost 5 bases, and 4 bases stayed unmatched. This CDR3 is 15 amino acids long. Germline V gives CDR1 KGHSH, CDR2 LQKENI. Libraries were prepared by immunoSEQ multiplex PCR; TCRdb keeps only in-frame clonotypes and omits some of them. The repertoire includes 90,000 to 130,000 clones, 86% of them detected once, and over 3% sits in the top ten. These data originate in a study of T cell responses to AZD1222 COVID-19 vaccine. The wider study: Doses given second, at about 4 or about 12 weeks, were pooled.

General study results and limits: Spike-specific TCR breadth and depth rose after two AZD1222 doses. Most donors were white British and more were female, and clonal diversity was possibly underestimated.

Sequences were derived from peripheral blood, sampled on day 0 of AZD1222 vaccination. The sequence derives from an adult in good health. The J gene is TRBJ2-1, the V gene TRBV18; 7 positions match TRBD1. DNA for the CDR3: TGTGCCAGCTCACCACCGACAGGGACCCACAATGAGCAGTTCTTC. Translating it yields CASSPPTGTHNEQFF. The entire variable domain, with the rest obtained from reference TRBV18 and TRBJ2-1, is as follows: NAGVMQNPRHLVRRRGQEARLRCSPMKGHSHVYWYRQLPEEGLKFMVYLQKENIIDESGMPKERFSAEFPKEGPSILRIQQVVRGDSAAYFCASSPPTGTHNEQFFGPGTRLTVL.